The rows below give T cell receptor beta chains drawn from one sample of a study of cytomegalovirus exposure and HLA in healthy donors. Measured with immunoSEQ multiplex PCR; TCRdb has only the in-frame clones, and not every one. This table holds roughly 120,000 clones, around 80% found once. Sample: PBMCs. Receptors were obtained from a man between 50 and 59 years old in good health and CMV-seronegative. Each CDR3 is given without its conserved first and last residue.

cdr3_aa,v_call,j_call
ASSPGLGEPQH,TRBV18,TRBJ1-5
ASSDLQGGYGYT,TRBV2,TRBJ1-2
ASSLMGLLTDTQY,TRBV25-1,TRBJ2-3
ASSQDREHAYGYT,TRBV4-3,TRBJ1-2
ATGTGSNTGELF,TRBV15,TRBJ2-2
ASSFGGSGGEQY,TRBV5-8,TRBJ2-7
ASSLSGATEAF,TRBV27,TRBJ1-1
ASSPSWGGRLTGELF,TRBV4-3,TRBJ2-2
ASSSRTGRSDSPLH,TRBV28,TRBJ1-6
ASSLTAGADQPQH,TRBV5-6,TRBJ1-5
ASSLRTGGNTIY,TRBV5-4,TRBJ1-3
ASSSGDSFYGYT,TRBV5-6,TRBJ1-2
ASSRSSLRGGDYGYT,TRBV7-2,TRBJ1-2
ASSGGGSSYNEQF,TRBV5-1,TRBJ2-1
ASSFDRSGSYT,TRBV28,TRBJ1-2
SAGLGSRGQGNTIY,TRBV29-1,TRBJ1-3
ASSYARLAEETQY,TRBV6-6,TRBJ2-5
SSSPPGYEQY,TRBV7-9,TRBJ2-7
ASSFAGQNEQY,TRBV7-9,TRBJ2-7
ASSLKRWGGGSEQF,TRBV5-6,TRBJ2-1
ASSLGGTGELF,TRBV5-5,TRBJ2-2
ASSTLTASTMNTEAF,TRBV19,TRBJ1-1